These T cell receptor beta chains were read from a single sample in a study of cytomegalovirus exposure and HLA in healthy donors. Only in-frame clones appear in the TCRdb table, and some are missing; sequencing was by immunoSEQ multiplex PCR. The profile shows about 140,000 clones, approximately 86% of them singletons. The sample taken for sequencing was PBMCs. These receptors all come from a woman aged 40-49 years in good health and CMV-seronegative. CDR3s include the opening cysteine and the closing phenylalanine or tryptophan. D genes are given only for firm matches. For some rows the clone size is stated as once, few or many, or as a class when expanded; others skip it.

clone size	CDR3 length	V gene	J gene	D gene	CDR3 protein	CDR3 DNA
few	15	TRBV4-1	TRBJ1-5	TRBD1	CASSQGTGVNQPQHF	TGCGCCAGCAGCCAAGGGACAGGGGTGAATCAGCCCCAGCATTTT
.	15	TRBV25-1	TRBJ2-1	.	CASSETHGRIGEQFF	TGTGCCAGCAGTGAGACCCATGGTCGAATCGGGGAACAGTTCTTC
.	15	TRBV5-1	TRBJ2-5	TRBD2	CASSLGAGGPETQYF	TGCGCCAGCAGCTTGGGGGCGGGAGGGCCCGAGACCCAGTACTTC
.	15	TRBV10-3	TRBJ2-1	TRBD2	CAISEAGLAGDEQFF	TGTGCCATCAGTGAGGCGGGACTAGCGGGTGATGAGCAGTTCTTC
.	13	TRBV10-3	TRBJ2-7	TRBD1	CAIKDRTSYEQYF	TGTGCCATCAAGGACAGGACCTCCTACGAGCAGTACTTC
.	15	TRBV5-4	TRBJ2-7	TRBD1	CASSYGPGGEYEQYF	TGTGCCAGCAGTTACGGCCCAGGGGGCGAATACGAGCAGTACTTC
.	15	TRBV2	TRBJ2-5	.	CASSMAQRGQETQYF	TGTGCCAGCAGTATGGCCCAAAGGGGCCAAGAGACCCAGTACTTC
.	16	TRBV6-1	TRBJ2-7	.	CASSENHPGAAYEQYF	TGTGCCAGCAGTGAAAACCACCCGGGAGCAGCCTACGAGCAGTACTTC
.	13	TRBV7-3	TRBJ2-2	TRBD1	CASSDRGGGELFF	TGTGCCAGCAGCGACAGGGGGGGCGGGGAGCTGTTTTTT
.	13	TRBV5-1	TRBJ1-3	TRBD1	CASSVGGADTIYF	TGCGCCAGCAGCGTAGGGGGCGCGGACACCATATATTTT
.	17	TRBV13	TRBJ2-7	TRBD2	CASSWTSGTDSPHEQYF	TGTGCCAGCAGCTGGACTAGCGGGACCGATTCACCCCACGAGCAGTACTTC
.	13	TRBV9	TRBJ1-1	.	CASSVGSGTEAFF	TGTGCCAGCAGCGTTGGTTCGGGCACTGAAGCTTTCTTT
few	15	TRBV5-4	TRBJ1-4	.	CASSSPGPAGEKLFF	TGTGCCAGCAGCTCGCCCGGGCCGGCAGGGGAAAAACTGTTTTTT
once	14	TRBV7-7	TRBJ2-2	TRBD2	CASSRGLHTGELFF	TGTGCTAGCAGCCGGGGACTACACACCGGGGAGCTGTTTTTT
few	14	TRBV7-7	TRBJ2-3	.	CASSLAGHGDTQYF	TGTGCCAGCAGCTTAGCGGGACATGGAGATACGCAGTATTTT